The next 28 T cell receptor beta chains were all read from a single sample in a study of cytomegalovirus exposure and HLA in healthy donors. The primer mix had 60 Vbeta and 13 Jbeta primers. Assay used: immunoSEQ multiplex PCR; TCRdb lists only in-frame clones, some missing. The profile shows some 180,000 clones, around 78% of them singletons. Source material: PBMCs. These receptors were obtained from a young man in good health and CMV-seronegative.

The gene calls are TRBV2 and TRBJ1-2; possible D gene TRBD1, 5 bases. The germline V gene encodes CDR1 SNHLY and CDR2 FYNNEI. V lost 8 bases and J lost 6, with 7 bases in between. The CDR3 consists of 10 residues. In DNA, the CDR3 is TGTGCCAGCCAGGGTCATGGCTACACCTTC. As protein: CASQGHGYTF.

The CDR3 DNA follows: TGTGCCAGCTCACCAAACCCGGGATCCCCCGACAACGAGCAGTACTTC. It translates to CASSPNPGSPDNEQYF. The chain uses TRBV18 and TRBJ2-7; possibly TRBD2 for D (5 bases). Germline CDR1 reads KGHSH; CDR2 reads LQKENI. V lost 2 bases and J 5 bases, leaving 19 bases between the germline ends. This CDR3 spans 16 amino acids. The variable domain in full, completed from reference TRBV18 and TRBJ2-7, reads NAGVMQNPRHLVRRRGQEARLRCSPMKGHSHVYWYRQLPEEGLKFMVYLQKENIIDESGMPKERFSAEFPKEGPSILRIQQVVRGDSAAYFCASSPNPGSPDNEQYFGPGTRLTVT.

The rearrangement links TRBV5-1 to TRBJ2-5, with TRBD1 matching over 10 bases. V lost 3 bases to trimming and J lost 2 bases; unmatched junction nucleotides: 1. In germline, CDR1 is SGHRS, CDR2 YFSETQ. The CDR3 runs to 14 residues. DNA of the CDR3: TGCGCCAGCAGCTGGACAGGGGGACAAGAGACCCAGTACTTC. Translating gives CASSWTGGQETQYF.

The genes are TRBV7-8 and TRBJ2-5, with TRBD1 identical over 8 bases. V dropped 5 bases and J dropped 3; count of bases not matched to a gene: 5. CDR3 length: 14 residues. Per germline, CDR1 SGHVS and CDR2 FQNEAQ. The CDR3 bases are TGTGCCAGCAGCCCCCAGACAGGGGAAGAGACCCAGTACTTC. Protein: CASSPQTGEETQYF.

The V call is TRBV4-2, the J call TRBJ2-5; tentative D call: TRBD1 (6 bases). Trimming removed 2 bases at V and 6 bases at J, with 25 bases between. CDR3 size: 18 residues. Germline V CDR1 and CDR2: LGHNA, YNFKEQ. The CDR3 region is CASSQPLSGRDKRKTQYF. The CDR3 DNA sequence: TGTGCCAGCAGCCAACCCCTGTCTGGCAGGGACAAGAGGAAGACCCAGTACTTC.

The chain recombines TRBV28 with TRBJ2-4, with D perhaps matching TRBD1 (5 bases). Germline V gene sequence: CDR1 MDHEN, CDR2 SYDVKM. The CDR3 totals 16 residues. The V and J ends lost 5 bases and 0 bases respectively, with 14 bases between them. The CDR3 reads CASSPQGRGAKNIQYF. The CDR3 nucleotides are TGTGCCAGCAGTCCCCAGGGCCGAGGAGCCAAAAACATTCAGTACTTC. Variable domain in full (rest from reference TRBV28 and TRBJ2-4): DVKVTQSSRYLVKRTGEKVFLECVQDMDHENMFWYRQDPGLGLRLIYFSYDVKMKEKGDIPEGYSVSREKKERFSLILESASTNQTSMYLCASSPQGRGAKNIQYFGAGTRLSVL.

This chain uses TRBV7-7 with TRBJ2-7, with TRBD2 matching 9 bases. The germline V gene encodes CDR1 SSHAT and CDR2 FNYEAQ (reference sequence). Trimming at V came to 1 base and at J to 2 bases, leaving 3 bases not matched to a gene. CDR3 size: 15 residues. The CDR3 DNA sequence: TGTGCCAGCAGCTTAGGTAGCGGGAGCGCCTACGAGCAGTACTTC. Translation: CASSLGSGSAYEQYF.

This clone was recorded a few times. The V and J genes are TRBV9 and TRBJ1-6; D is possibly TRBD1 (6 bases). Per the germline V gene, CDR1 is SGDLS and CDR2 is YYNGEE. The CDR3 is 16 amino acids. Trimming pared 4 bases from V and 0 bases from J, leaving 11 bases between. The CDR3 nucleotides read TGTGCCAGCAGCACCAAGACAGGCTCCTATAATTCACCCCTCCACTTT. Its translation: CASSTKTGSYNSPLHF.

The chain carries TRBV10-2 and TRBJ2-5; TRBD1 matches at 9 bases. Trimming at V came to 7 bases and at J to 4 bases, leaving 10 bases not matched to a gene. The CDR3 consists of 15 residues. Germline CDR1 and CDR2: WSHSY and SAAADI. CDR3 sequence (DNA): TGCGCCAGCACTACGGACAGGGGTTGGGGAGAGACCCAGTACTTC. Residues: CASTTDRGWGETQYF.

The chain has TRBV29-1 and TRBJ2-5; no firm D call. CDR1 is SQVTM and CDR2 is ANQGSEA in the germline V gene. This CDR3 spans 14 amino acids. Trimming stripped 4 bases from V and 1 base from J, with 13 bases between. CDR3 sequence: CSVVWSGSQETQYF. The CDR3 bases are TGCAGCGTTGTTTGGTCTGGTAGCCAAGAGACCCAGTACTTC.

The rearrangement uses TRBV9 and TRBJ2-7, with TRBD1 matching over 9 bases. V dropped 3 bases and J dropped 4; count of bases not matched to a gene: 11. Germline V gene data show CDR1 as SGDLS and CDR2 as YYNGEE. The length of the CDR3 is 16 residues. CDR3 protein: CASSDSAGTGNYEQYF. As DNA, the CDR3 is TGTGCCAGCAGCGACAGCGCCGGGACAGGGAATTACGAGCAGTACTTC.

This chain uses TRBV2 with TRBJ1-4, with 7 positions matching TRBD1. J lost 8 bases, V lost 6 bases, and 9 bases had no gene match. In germline, CDR1 is SNHLY, CDR2 FYNNEI. The CDR3 is made up of 14 amino acids. The CDR3 DNA sequence: TGTGCCAGCAGCTTGGCCAGGGGGGACGAAAAACTGTTTTTT. Its translation is CASSLARGDEKLFF.

This clone was seen just once. This chain links TRBV5-1 with TRBJ1-1, with D tentatively TRBD1 (6 bases). Trimming stripped 2 bases from V and 6 bases from J, with 17 bases between. The CDR3 is 15 residues long. Per the germline V gene, CDR1 is SGHRS and CDR2 is YFSETQ. CDR3 residues: CASSLRTTGYSEAFF. The CDR3 region has the DNA TGCGCCAGCAGCTTACGAACGACAGGCTATTCTGAAGCTTTCTTT.

The V and J genes are TRBV19 and TRBJ1-5; weak D call: TRBD1 (5 bases). In germline, CDR1 is LNHDA, CDR2 SQIVND (reference sequence). The CDR3 is 14 residues long. As DNA, the CDR3 is TGTGTTTCGAGGTCGACAGTACTCAATCAGCCCCAGCATTTT. Translation: CVSRSTVLNQPQHF.

This clone was detected ten times or more. This chain joins TRBV14 and TRBJ2-7; D perhaps matches TRBD2 (6 bases). V gave up 3 bases and J gave up 5 bases, with 20 bases separating them. The CDR3 extends over 16 amino acids. Germline values: CDR1 SGHDN, CDR2 FVKESK. The CDR3 DNA reads as TGTGCCAGCAGCCAGACGGATGGAGGGTGGCTCCACGAGCAGTACTTC. Translating it yields CASSQTDGGWLHEQYF.

This clone was counted between two and nine times. The genes are TRBV5-1 and TRBJ2-7; 10 bases map to TRBD2. The germline gives CDR1 SGHRS, CDR2 YFSETQ. The CDR3 has 16 amino acids. With V trimmed by 0 bases and J by 0 bases, 3 bases remained unmatched. The CDR3 loop reads CASSLGPSGSSYEQYF. The CDR3 nucleotides read TGCGCCAGCAGCTTGGGGCCTAGCGGGAGCTCCTACGAGCAGTACTTC.

In this sample, this clone turned up once. The V and J genes are TRBV4-2 and TRBJ2-7, with D possibly matching TRBD1 (6 bases). The CDR3 spans 15 residues. The germline V gene encodes CDR1 LGHNA and CDR2 YNFKEQ. V shed 0 bases and J shed 7 bases, with 16 bases lying between them. CDR3 sequence: CASSQDRQALGEQYF. The CDR3 coding sequence is TGTGCCAGCAGCCAAGATCGACAGGCCCTAGGGGAGCAGTACTTC.

V gene TRBV27 combines with J gene TRBJ1-1; D not certain. Germline V gene sequence: CDR1 MNHEY, CDR2 SMNVEV (reference sequence). V lost 3 bases and J 6 bases, leaving 11 bases between the germline ends. This CDR3 region has 13 residues. CDR3 sequence reads: CASSLDWRAEAFF. The DNA for the CDR3 is TGTGCCAGCAGTTTGGATTGGAGGGCTGAAGCTTTCTTT.

This chain links TRBV9 with TRBJ2-5, with 7 positions matching TRBD2. V gave up 3 bases and J gave up 5 bases; unmatched junction bases: 10. Germline V gene sequence: CDR1 SGDLS, CDR2 YYNGEE. The CDR3 has 15 residues. CDR3 amino acids: CASSAGLGNLETQYF. The CDR3 coding sequence is TGTGCCAGCAGCGCAGGACTAGGGAATTTGGAGACCCAGTACTTC.

The chain couples TRBV5-4 to TRBJ2-1, with 8 bases matching TRBD2. This CDR3 contains 16 residues. The V segment lost 0 bases and the J segment 7 bases; nucleotides outside the gene matches: 9. Germline CDR1 reads SGHNT; CDR2 reads YYREEE (reference sequence). The chain's CDR3 is CASSLEGTRGENEQFF. CDR3 in DNA: TGTGCCAGCAGCTTGGAAGGGACTAGAGGGGAAAATGAGCAGTTCTTC.

The genes are TRBV6-1 and TRBJ2-1; D is possibly TRBD1 (5 bases). Germline-derived CDR1 and CDR2 are MNHNS and SASEGT. The V end was cut by 4 bases, the J end by 3 bases, with 13 bases between. The length of the CDR3 is 15 residues. CDR3 sequence reads: CASSGRQWDYNEQFF. The CDR3 DNA is TGTGCCAGCAGTGGGCGACAGTGGGACTACAATGAGCAGTTCTTC.

This rearrangement joins TRBV18 to TRBJ1-6; D may be TRBD1 (6 bases). The CDR3 consists of 15 residues. V was pared by 2 bases and J by 7 bases, with 12 bases between. In germline, CDR1 is KGHSH, CDR2 LQKENI. The CDR3, as DNA: TGTGCCAGCTCACCAATGGTAGGGGGAAATTCACCCCTCCACTTT. The encoded protein is CASSPMVGGNSPLHF.

The chain has TRBV6-1 and TRBJ1-3, with D uncertain. Germline lookup yields CDR1 MNHNS and CDR2 SASEGT. The CDR3 length is 17 residues. V shed 4 bases and J shed 0 bases, with 16 bases lying between them. CDR3 sequence reads: CASSASTARYSGNTIYF. The CDR3 DNA sequence: TGTGCCAGCAGTGCTTCTACTGCGCGGTACTCTGGAAACACCATATATTTT.

The CDR3 DNA follows: TGCGCCAGCAGCTCTAGCGGGCACGAGCAGTACTTC. This gives the protein CASSSSGHEQYF. The rearrangement joins TRBV10-1 to TRBJ2-7, with 8 bases lining up with TRBD2. CDR3 length: 12 amino acids. The germline CDR1 and CDR2 sequences are WNHNN and SYGVQD (reference sequence). With 6 bases clipped from V and 5 bases from J, the junction kept 3 bases outside the gene matches.

The chain has TRBV18 and TRBJ1-2; D call uncertain. Trimming removed 0 bases from V and 6 bases from J, with 8 bases in between. Looked up from germline, CDR1 is KGHSH and CDR2 is LQKENI. CDR3 length equals 13 residues. CDR3 sequence reads: CASSPPWLDGYTF. Here the CDR3 DNA reads TGTGCCAGCTCACCACCGTGGTTAGATGGCTACACCTTC.

The chain has TRBV10-3 and TRBJ2-6; TRBD2 might be the D (6 bases). This CDR3 is built from 16 residues. Germline values: CDR1 ENHRY, CDR2 SYGVKD. The germline V and J ends were trimmed by 3 bases and 0 bases, with 9 bases remaining between them. CDR3 nucleotides: TGTGCCATCAGTGATGCACTAGCCTCTGGGGCCAACGTCCTGACTTTC. It codes for CAISDALASGANVLTF.

The rearrangement joins TRBV11-1 to TRBJ2-1; 11 nucleotides line up with TRBD2. V dropped 3 bases and J dropped 3; count of bases not matched to a gene: 4. CDR1 SGHAT and CDR2 FQDESV come from the germline V gene (reference sequence). The CDR3 consists of 16 residues. The CDR3 nucleotides read TGTGCCAGCAGCTTCTCTAGCGGGAGGCTCTACAATGAGCAGTTCTTC. Translation gives CASSFSSGRLYNEQFF.

This clone was detected a few times. The chain carries TRBV11-3 and TRBJ2-6; 9 bases map to TRBD1. This CDR3 contains 14 residues. The trim removed 5 bases at V and 12 bases at J, leaving 8 bases unmatched. Germline lookup yields CDR1 SGHNT and CDR2 YENEEA. CDR3 in DNA: TGTGCCAGCAGCGGGCCGGGACAGGGCGGCGTCCTGACTTTC. Amino acid sequence: CASSGPGQGGVLTF.